The subject of this entry is one T cell receptor beta chain. Its target is unknown. The time point: sample taken at primary tumor resection. In germline, CDR1 is SGHVS, CDR2 FQNEAQ. The CDR3 has 13 amino acids. V lost 1 base to trimming and J lost 4 bases, with 8 bases between them. These data are taken from a study of spatial heterogeneity in lung cancer. A single record per CDR3 protein comes from TCRdb applying MiXCR to the 5' RACE reads. The data hold around 3,000 distinct CDR3 sequences, with 6% to 7% observed a single time. Overall study results and limits: Mutation tallies in tumors tracked expanded intratumoral alpha and beta TCR counts.

The TCR was taken from a male donor with early-stage non-small cell lung cancer. The material was lung tumor tissue, obtained at surgery. The chain is built from TRBV7-8 and TRBJ2-7, with D possibly TRBD1 on 5 matching bases. The chain's CDR3 is CASSLGRGYEQYF. As DNA, the CDR3 is TGTGCCAGCAGCTTAGGAAGGGGTTACGAGCAGTACTTC.